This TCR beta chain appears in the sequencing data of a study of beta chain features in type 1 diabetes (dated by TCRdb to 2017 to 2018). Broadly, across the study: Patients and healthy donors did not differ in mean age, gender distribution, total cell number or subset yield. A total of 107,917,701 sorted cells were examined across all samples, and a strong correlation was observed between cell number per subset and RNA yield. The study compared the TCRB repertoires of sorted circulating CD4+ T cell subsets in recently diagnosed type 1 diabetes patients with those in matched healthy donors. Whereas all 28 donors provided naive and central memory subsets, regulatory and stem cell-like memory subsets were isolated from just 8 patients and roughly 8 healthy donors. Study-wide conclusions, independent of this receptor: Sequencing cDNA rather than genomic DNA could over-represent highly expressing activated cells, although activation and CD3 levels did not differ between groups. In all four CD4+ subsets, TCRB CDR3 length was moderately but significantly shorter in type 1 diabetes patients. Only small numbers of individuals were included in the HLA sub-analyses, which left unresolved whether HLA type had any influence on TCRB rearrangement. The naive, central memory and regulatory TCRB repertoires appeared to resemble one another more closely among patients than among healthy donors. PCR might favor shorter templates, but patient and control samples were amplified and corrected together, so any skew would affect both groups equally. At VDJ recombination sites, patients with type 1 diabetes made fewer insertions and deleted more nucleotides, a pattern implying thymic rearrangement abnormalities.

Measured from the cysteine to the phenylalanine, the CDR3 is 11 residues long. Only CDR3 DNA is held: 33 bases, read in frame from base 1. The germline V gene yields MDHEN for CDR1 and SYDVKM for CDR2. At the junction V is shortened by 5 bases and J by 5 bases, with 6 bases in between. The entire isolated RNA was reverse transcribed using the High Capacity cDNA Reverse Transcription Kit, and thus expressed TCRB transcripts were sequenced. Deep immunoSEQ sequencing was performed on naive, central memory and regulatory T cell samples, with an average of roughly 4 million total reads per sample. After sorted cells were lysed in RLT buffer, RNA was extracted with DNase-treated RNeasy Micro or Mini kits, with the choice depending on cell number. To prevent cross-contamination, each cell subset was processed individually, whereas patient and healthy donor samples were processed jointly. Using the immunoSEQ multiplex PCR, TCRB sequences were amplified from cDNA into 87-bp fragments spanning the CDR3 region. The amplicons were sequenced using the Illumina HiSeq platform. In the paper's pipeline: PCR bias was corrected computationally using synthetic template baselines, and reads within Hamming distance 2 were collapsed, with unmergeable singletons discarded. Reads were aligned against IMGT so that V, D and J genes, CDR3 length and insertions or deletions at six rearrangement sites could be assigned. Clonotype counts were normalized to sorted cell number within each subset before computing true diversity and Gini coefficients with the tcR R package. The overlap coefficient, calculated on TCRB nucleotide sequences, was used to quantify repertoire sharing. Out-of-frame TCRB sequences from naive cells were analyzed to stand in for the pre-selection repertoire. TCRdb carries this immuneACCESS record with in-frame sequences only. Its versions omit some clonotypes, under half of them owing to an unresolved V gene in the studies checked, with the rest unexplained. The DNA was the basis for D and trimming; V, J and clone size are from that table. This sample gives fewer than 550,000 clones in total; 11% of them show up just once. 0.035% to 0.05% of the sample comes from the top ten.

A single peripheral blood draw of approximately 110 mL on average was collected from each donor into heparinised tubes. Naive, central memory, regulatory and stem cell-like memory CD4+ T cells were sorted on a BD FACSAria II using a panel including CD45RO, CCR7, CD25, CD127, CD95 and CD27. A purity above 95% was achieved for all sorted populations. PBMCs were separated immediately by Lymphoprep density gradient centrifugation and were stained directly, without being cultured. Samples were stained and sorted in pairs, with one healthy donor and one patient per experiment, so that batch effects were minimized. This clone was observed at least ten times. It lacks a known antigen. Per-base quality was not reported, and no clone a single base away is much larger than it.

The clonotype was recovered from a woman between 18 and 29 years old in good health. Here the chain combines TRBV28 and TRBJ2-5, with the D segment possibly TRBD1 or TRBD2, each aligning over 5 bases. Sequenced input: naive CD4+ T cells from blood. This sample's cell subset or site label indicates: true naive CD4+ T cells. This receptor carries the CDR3 CASSGTETQYF. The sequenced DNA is TGTGCCAGCAGTGGGACGGAGACCCAGTACTTC.